Described below is a single TCR beta chain sequence and its context. The data derive from a study of T cell changes during pregnancy in multiple sclerosis. CDR3 size: 17 residues. The germline CDR1 and CDR2 sequences are LNHDA and SQIVND (reference sequence). The ends lost 3 bases at V and 5 bases at J; junction bases unmatched: 13. Some clones are missing from TCRdb's copy, which holds only in-frame ones; the method was immunoSEQ multiplex PCR. This table holds approximately 34,000 clones, roughly 91% found once. The starting material was CD4+ T cells from peripheral blood mononuclear cells, obtained in the second trimester of pregnancy. The TCR sequence derives from a female donor with multiple sclerosis, enrolled in a pregnancy study. This rearrangement joins TRBV19 to TRBJ1-5, with 7 bases matching TRBD1. The CDR3 DNA follows: TGTGCCAGTAGTATCGCAGGGGGAACAAGAAGGTATCAGCCCCAGCATTTT. Translating it yields CASSIAGGTRRYQPQHF.